Included here is one T cell receptor (beta chain) sequence, with context. Its antigen target is currently unknown. The record has no base qualities; no much larger clone is one base away. This entry comes from a study of human T cells and chemical hapten exposure (dated by TCRdb to about 2021). Regarding the study in general: For sensitization, 2% DPC in acetone was applied to a 2 cm by 2 cm area of upper inner arm skin. Throughout the study period of approximately 23 weeks, patients also received therapeutic DPC doses to the scalp every week. Patch testing on the upper back used Finn chambers containing 0.01% DPC, with scoring done after 6 days according to International Contact Dermatitis Research Group standards. The mostly female patient cohort included alopecia areata with under or over 50% scalp involvement, alopecia totalis and alopecia universalis. Libraries were pooled for sequencing, and per-sample TCR yields varied mainly because of small differences in library volumes within the pool. This study followed changes in the peripheral blood TCR repertoire in vivo during primary and secondary sensitization of alopecia patients to the hapten diphenylcyclopropenone (DPC). Patient blood was sampled pre-sensitization (week 0) and at 2, 6 and about 24 weeks after DPC sensitization. Around 30 alopecia patients provided blood for TCR sequencing at one to four time points (pre-sensitization, 2, 6 and 24 weeks).

Results and caveats for the whole study, not just this receptor: A positive correlation was found between the number of PT1 expanded TCRs and patch test score, with significance reached at thresholds 8, 16 and 32 but not 4. Because all patients had alopecia, a presumed autoimmune disease, the immune response of the patients might differ from that of healthy individuals. After repeated subsampling, changes were observed in the strength of the expansion versus patch-test correlation and in the threshold at which the correlation became significant. Significantly more large CDR3 similarity clusters were formed by expanded TCRs than by pre-sensitization or healthy control sets, consistent with antigen-driven responses. No change with DPC sensitization was found in the number of TCRs above 1 in 1000 frequency, and no evidence of global repertoire structure alterations was found.

After removal of 5 bases from V and 8 bases from J, the junction retains 6 bases not matched to a gene. Via the germline V gene (reference sequence), CDR1 is LGHDT and CDR2 YNNKEL. From the cysteine through the phenylalanine, the CDR3 covers 14 amino acids. This entry keeps only the CDR3 DNA: 42 bases, framed from base 1. The library was generated by RACE. The sequencer was a NextSeq 500. Library preparation attached unique molecular identifiers to individual cDNA molecules for quantitative, reproducible TCR counting. From each blood RNA sample, both TCR alpha and TCR beta chains were sequenced. In the paper's pipeline: Samples had a median of about 96,000 TCRs, with a range from roughly 20,000 to 700,000. V, J and CDR3 annotation of the TCR reads was performed with the Decombinator software suite. To make PS versus PT1 abundance plots, every sample was subsampled to the same number of TCRs (28,000). Expanded TCRs were defined as absent before sensitization and observed at least eight times at the 2-week time point. In-frame beta chains were kept once TCRdb had trimmed the public reads at Q25 with fastp and called clones with MiXCR. Identical CDR3 protein sequences are pooled into one entry, listed with their most common genes and DNA. The V and J calls come from TCRdb's annotation, not from the publication. The sample yields 350,000 or so distinct CDR3 sequences; 6% to 8.5% were counted once. About 8% of the sample belongs to the ten largest clones.

Per the publication, the time point label means: patch test 1, 2 weeks after DPC sensitization. The treatment or condition label on this specimen signifies: therapeutic diphenylcyclopropenone sensitization with weekly scalp DPC. At every patch-test visit, the blood draw took place before the patch test was put on. Patients were considered eligible if aged 18 to 70, diagnosed with alopecia and deemed suitable for DPC therapy, and patients were excluded if pregnant. Total RNA was isolated from unfractionated whole blood collected in Tempus Blood RNA tubes. Recombination joined TRBV3-1 with TRBJ1-6; 7 nucleotides in the junction match TRBD1. The sequencing used whole blood, collected in connection with sensitization to the hapten diphenylcyclopropenone (DPC). The TCR comes from a woman aged 18-29 years with alopecia areata. Some clones in this sample may be carry-over from other donors' samples. In nucleotide form, the sequence is TGTGCCAGCAGCAGAATCAGGGGGGATTCACCCCTCCACTTT. Its translation is CASSRIRGDSPLHF.